A single sample is the source of the 17 T cell receptor beta chains below, sequenced in a study of monozygotic twins with inflammatory bowel disease (dated 2019 in TCRdb). The library was obtained by 5' RACE. TCRdb shows the sequencer as Illumina HiSeq 2500. TCRdb reprocessed the reads and lists each CDR3 protein sequence as a single entry, with no DNA. The sample's records list around 200,000 distinct CDR3 sequences. Approximately 1.6% of the sample is held by the ten biggest clonotypes. Sequencing used blood. The receptors originated from a human donor with ulcerative colitis or Crohn's disease, or a healthy co-twin of an affected twin (not recorded which).

This rearrangement joins TRBV24-1 to TRBJ1-5; TCRdb reports TRBD1, a call that lacks DNA to check it against. CDR3 length: 13 residues. Per germline, CDR1 KGHDR and CDR2 SFDVKD. CDR3 residues: CATSDKGDQPQHF.

The V gene is TRBV12-3 or TRBV12-4, the J gene TRBJ1-2; TCRdb's D call, TRBD1, is unchecked because there is no DNA. The CDR3 runs to 13 residues. The CDR3 loop is CASSPGGDYGYTF.

The chain has TRBV12-5 and TRBJ2-3. The V gene's germline CDR1 is LGHNT and CDR2 FRNRAP. The CDR3 loop spans 15 amino acids. This CDR3 reads CASGLGQIRTDTQYF.

The chain links TRBV10-3 to TRBJ2-1. The CDR3 totals 15 residues. The germline V gene has CDR1 ENHRY and CDR2 SYGVKD. The CDR3 sequence: CAISLDAAAYNEQFF.

The J gene is TRBJ2-5, the V gene TRBV7-7; TCRdb selects TRBD2, and the lack of DNA leaves this call unchecked. Germline V lookup: CDR1 SSHAT, CDR2 FNYEAQ (reference sequence). This CDR3 region has 13 residues. The chain's CDR3 is CASSWGALETQYF.

V usage is TRBV5-1 and J usage is TRBJ2-3; as DNA is missing, the TRBD1 call by TCRdb cannot be tested. Germline lookup yields CDR1 SGHRS and CDR2 YFSETQ. CDR3 length equals 14 residues. The CDR3 region is CASSWGQGPDTQYF.

By frequency, this clonotype is large. The chain is built from TRBV5-1 and TRBJ2-2; the D call of TRBD1 rests on TCRdb alone, since no DNA is present to check it. The CDR3 spans 14 residues. CDR1 and CDR2 from the germline V gene are SGHRS and YFSETQ. The CDR3: CASSATGRSGELFF.

The chain recombines TRBV6-1 with TRBJ2-4; TCRdb proposes TRBD1, but this gene call is untestable without DNA. Germline CDR1 MNHNS, CDR2 SASEGT. The CDR3 extends over 15 amino acids. Here the CDR3 reads CASSTGAGAKNIQYF.

CDR3 amino acids: CASSLQGRDGYTF. The chain recombines TRBV5-1 with TRBJ1-2; absent DNA, TCRdb's TRBD1 call cannot be checked. The CDR3 loop spans 13 amino acids. The germline V gene has CDR1 SGHRS and CDR2 YFSETQ.

This rearrangement joins TRBV20-1 to TRBJ2-5. The germline V gene encodes CDR1 DFQATT and CDR2 SNEGSKA (reference sequence). There are 11 residues in the CDR3. The CDR3 reads CSPSMVETQYF.

The chain is built from TRBV20-1 and TRBJ1-4. The CDR3 totals 13 residues. The germline V gene encodes CDR1 DFQATT and CDR2 SNEGSKA (reference sequence). CDR3 protein: CSVPHQPNEKLFF.

The chain combines TRBV6-6 with TRBJ1-2. This CDR3 is 14 amino acids long. The germline V gene encodes CDR1 MNHNY and CDR2 SVGAGI (reference sequence). This CDR3 is CASSYSRDYYGYTF.

The rearrangement links TRBV6-1 to TRBJ2-7; the D call from TCRdb, TRBD1, cannot be confirmed without DNA. CDR3 length: 13 amino acids. Germline lookup yields CDR1 MNHNS and CDR2 SASEGT. The CDR3 region is CASKWGTLNEQYF.

This chain joins TRBV6-1 and TRBJ1-1; the TCRdb D gene call, TRBD1, has no DNA to confirm it. Germline V lookup: CDR1 MNHNS, CDR2 SASEGT. The CDR3 covers 12 residues. The CDR3: CASTLGRIEAFF.

The genes are TRBV20-1 and TRBJ2-3; TCRdb's D call of TRBD2 is untestable without DNA. The CDR3 is made up of 17 amino acids. Germline V CDR1 and CDR2: DFQATT, SNEGSKA (reference sequence). The CDR3 loop is CSARDRERGYSTDTQYF.

The V call is TRBV20-1, the J call TRBJ1-1; TCRdb indicates TRBD1, and absent DNA this call remains unverified. The CDR3 has 14 amino acids. Germline values: CDR1 DFQATT, CDR2 SNEGSKA (reference sequence). This chain's CDR3 is CSAINRGGSPEAFF.

The rearrangement links TRBV5-6 to TRBJ1-3. CDR3 length: 14 amino acids. Germline V gives CDR1 SGHDT, CDR2 YYEEEE. CDR3 loop: CASSLVIGGNTIYF. Looking up the rest from reference TRBV5-6 and TRBJ1-3 gives the full variable domain: DAGVTQSPTHLIKTRGQQVTLRCSPKSGHDTVSWYQQALGQGPQFIFQYYEEEERQRGNFPDRFSGHQFPNYSSELNVNALLLGDSALYLCASSLVIGGNTIYFGEGSWLTVV.